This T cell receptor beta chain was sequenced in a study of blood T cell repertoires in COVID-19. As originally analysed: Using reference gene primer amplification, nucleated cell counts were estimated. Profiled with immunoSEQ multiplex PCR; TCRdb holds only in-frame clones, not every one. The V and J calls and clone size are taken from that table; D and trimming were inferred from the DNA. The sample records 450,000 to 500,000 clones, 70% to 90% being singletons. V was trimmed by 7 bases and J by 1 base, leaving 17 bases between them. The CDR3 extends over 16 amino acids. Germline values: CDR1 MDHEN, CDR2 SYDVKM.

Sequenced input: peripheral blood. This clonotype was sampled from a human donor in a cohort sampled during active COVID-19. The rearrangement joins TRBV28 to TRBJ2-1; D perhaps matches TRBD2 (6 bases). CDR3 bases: TGTGCCAGCACCACGGTGGACTATGGGTCCTACAATGAGCAGTTCTTC. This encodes CASTTVDYGSYNEQFF.